Following are 8 T cell receptor beta chains from one sample sequenced in a study of blood T cell repertoires in COVID-19. Assay: immunoSEQ multiplex PCR; the TCRdb copy retains only in-frame clones and omits some. This table has more than 55,000 clones, around 89% appearing once. The source material was peripheral blood. The receptors shown here come from a woman aged 55-75 years with COVID-19, enrolled during active disease.

The chain recombines TRBV30 with TRBJ1-2; the match to TRBD1 covers 7 bases. The CDR3 runs 13 residues. Germline CDR1 and CDR2: GTSNPN and SVGIG (reference sequence). V was pared by 3 bases and J by 5 bases, with 6 bases of the junction left unmatched. CDR3 in amino acids: CAWSTQGKYGYTF. The CDR3 DNA is TGTGCCTGGAGCACACAGGGGAAATATGGCTACACCTTC.

This clone has only one observation. The CDR3 sequence is CASSLTRPEGTQYF. The DNA for the CDR3 is TGTGCCAGCAGCTTAACTAGACCCGAGGGGACCCAGTACTTC. The chain recombines TRBV7-2 with TRBJ2-5; D might be TRBD2 (5 bases). The CDR3 runs to 14 residues. V was cut by 2 bases and J by 7 bases, with 14 bases left in between. CDR1 is SGHTA and CDR2 is FQGNSA in the germline V gene.

The J gene is TRBJ1-5, the V gene TRBV11-2; a possible D gene is TRBD1 (6 bases). This CDR3 has 16 amino acids. CDR1 is SGHAT, CDR2 FQNNGV, per germline. Trimming took 5 bases from V and 5 from J, leaving 19 bases between them. The CDR3 loop reads CASSLTPGAGDQPQHF. In DNA form, the CDR3 reads TGTGCCAGCAGCCTCACCCCAGGGGCGGGGGATCAGCCCCAGCATTTT. Supplemented by reference TRBV11-2 and TRBJ1-5, the full variable domain reads EAGVAQSPRYKIIEKRQSVAFWCNPISGHATLYWYQQILGQGPKLLIQFQNNGVVDDSQLPKDRFSAERLKGVDSTLKIQPAKLEDSAVYLCASSLTPGAGDQPQHFGDGTRLSIL.

The genes are TRBV7-9 and TRBJ2-3, with 10 positions matching TRBD2. Germline V lookup: CDR1 SEHNR, CDR2 FQNEAQ (reference sequence). J gave up 4 bases and V 3 bases, and 13 bases lay outside the gene matches. The CDR3 length is 18 residues. CDR3 amino acids: CASSFPKSGRALSDTQYF. CDR3 nucleotides: TGTGCCAGCAGCTTCCCCAAGAGCGGGAGGGCCCTCTCAGATACGCAGTATTTT. The full variable domain, with the rest looked up from reference TRBV7-9 and TRBJ2-3, is DTGVSQNPRHKITKRGQNVTFRCDPISEHNRLYWYRQTLGQGPEFLTYFQNEAQLEKSRLLSDRFSAERPKGSFSTLEIQRTEQGDSAMYLCASSFPKSGRALSDTQYFGPGTRLTVL.

This chain links TRBV18 with TRBJ2-5; D may be TRBD1 (6 bases). The CDR3 extends over 13 amino acids. Germline V lookup: CDR1 KGHSH, CDR2 LQKENI. Trimming removed 3 bases from V and 5 bases from J, with 10 bases in between. The CDR3 coding sequence is TGTGCCAGCTCACCGACAGGACGGGAGACCCAGTACTTC. Translated, it gives CASSPTGRETQYF.

V and J are TRBV5-4 and TRBJ2-7; 8 nucleotides line up with TRBD1. Trimming at V came to 2 bases and at J to 2 bases, leaving 3 bases not matched to a gene. Germline V lookup: CDR1 SGHNT, CDR2 YYREEE (reference sequence). This CDR3 is built from 14 residues. As DNA, the CDR3 is TGTGCCAGCAGCTTAGGACAGGGTCCCTACGAGCAGTACTTC. Protein product: CASSLGQGPYEQYF.

The J gene is TRBJ1-1, the V gene TRBV7-9; D ambiguous. Germline V gene lookup returns CDR1 SEHNR and CDR2 FQNEAQ (reference sequence). This CDR3 spans 11 amino acids. V gave up 1 base and J gave up 8 bases, with 5 bases separating them. The CDR3 DNA sequence: TGTGCCAGCAGCTTAGGAGGGGAAGCTTTCTTT. This translates into CASSLGGEAFF.

This chain uses TRBV11-2 with TRBJ2-5; no clear D. Looked up from germline, CDR1 is SGHAT and CDR2 is FQNNGV. Trimming took off 5 bases at V and 5 bases at J, with 12 bases between the two ends. CDR3 length: 13 amino acids. The CDR3 loop reads CASSRGHGETQYF. The CDR3 region has the DNA TGTGCCAGCAGCCGTGGGCATGGGGAGACCCAGTACTTC.